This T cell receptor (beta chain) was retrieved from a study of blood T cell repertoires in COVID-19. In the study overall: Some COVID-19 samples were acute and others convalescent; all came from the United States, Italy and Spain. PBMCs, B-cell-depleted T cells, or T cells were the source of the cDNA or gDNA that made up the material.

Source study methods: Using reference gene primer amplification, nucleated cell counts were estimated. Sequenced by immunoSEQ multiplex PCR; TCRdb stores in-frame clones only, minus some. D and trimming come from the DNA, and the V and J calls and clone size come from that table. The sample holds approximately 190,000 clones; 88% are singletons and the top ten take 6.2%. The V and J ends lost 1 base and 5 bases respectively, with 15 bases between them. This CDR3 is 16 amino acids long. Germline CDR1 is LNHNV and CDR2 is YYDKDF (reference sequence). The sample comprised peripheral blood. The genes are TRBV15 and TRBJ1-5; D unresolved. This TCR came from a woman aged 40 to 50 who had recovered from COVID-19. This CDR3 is CATSRGAVGEHQPQHF. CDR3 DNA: TGTGCCACCAGCAGAGGGGCAGTCGGGGAGCATCAGCCCCAGCATTTT. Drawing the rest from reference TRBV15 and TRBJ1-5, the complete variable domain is DAMVIQNPRYQVTQFGKPVTLSCSQTLNHNVMYWYQQKSSQAPKLLFHYYDKDFNNEADTPDNFQSRRPNTSFCFLDIRSPGLGDTAMYLCATSRGAVGEHQPQHFGDGTRLSIL.